This TCR beta chain was retrieved from a study of T cell repertoires in cytomegalovirus infection. Study conclusions and caveats: Ex vivo, HLA-C-restricted CMV-specific TCR beta clonotypes prevailed over the rest of the response. Pooled public TCR beta family frequency picked out CMV carriers with the relevant HLA.

The sample holds a few counts of this clonotype. Its antigen is undetermined. CDR3 size: 16 residues. V was pared by 3 bases and J by 5 bases, with 17 bases between. The V gene's germline CDR1 is SGHVS and CDR2 FNYEAQ. Each CDR3 protein gets one entry after TCRdb re-called the reads with MiXCR. The repertoire holds approximately 730,000 distinct CDR3 sequences, with under 35% as singletons. The chain uses TRBV7-6 and TRBJ2-1; D is tentatively TRBD1 or TRBD2 (6 bases each). This material consisted of cultured CD8+ T cells from PBMCs, taken from culture after CMV antigen stimulation. The clonotype originates from a human donor in good health (CMV status not recorded). Some clones in this sample may be carry-over from other donors' samples. CDR3 region: CASSFLRPGANNEQFF. The CDR3 DNA follows: TGTGCCAGCAGCTTCCTACGGCCGGGGGCCAACAATGAGCAGTTCTTC.